Following are 28 T cell receptor beta chains from one sample sequenced in a study of CD8 T cells in Susac syndrome. The RNA, about 0.45 to 1 ug, was put through reverse transcription using random hexamers. TCRdb independently ran MiXCR on the immunoSEQ multiplex PCR reads; one entry per CDR3 protein. The data contain tens of thousands of distinct CDR3 sequences, over 90% of them singletons. The sequencing sample was made of CD4+ T cells from PBMCs. These receptors came from a human donor with multiple sclerosis.

Comment on this clonotype: An end of the junction differs from the germline gene, which may be a read error. This rearrangement joins TRBV30 to TRBJ2-1, with 8 bases matching TRBD2. The CDR3 runs 12 residues. In germline, CDR1 is GTSNPN, CDR2 SVGIG (reference sequence). In DNA, the CDR3 is TGTGCCTGGAGTGTCACGGGGGGGCGGCCGGTCTTC. It encodes CAWSVTGGRPVF. The full variable domain, in which reference TRBV30 and TRBJ2-1 provide the parts outside the CDR3, is SQTIHQWPATLVQPVGSPLSLECTVEGTSNPNLYWYRQAAGRGLQLLFYSVGIGQISSEVPQNLSASRPQDRQFILSSKKLLLSDSGFYLCAWSVTGGRPVFGPGTRLTVL.

The chain couples TRBV20-1 to TRBJ1-6; TRBD1 might be the D (6 bases). The CDR3 contains 15 residues. CDR1 is DFQATT, CDR2 SNEGSKA, per germline (reference sequence). The V end was cut by 5 bases, the J end by 5 bases, with 16 bases between. The CDR3 sequence: CSAETGAGDNSPLHF. The CDR3 nucleotides are TGCAGTGCTGAGACTGGGGCAGGGGATAATTCACCCCTCCACTTT.

The chain combines TRBV20-1 with TRBJ2-3; D gene ambiguous. Trimming pared 0 bases from V and 0 bases from J, leaving 7 bases between. The germline CDR1 and CDR2 sequences are DFQATT and SNEGSKA (reference sequence). This CDR3 comprises 14 residues. The CDR3 coding sequence is TGCAGTGCTAGAGAGGTCTCTAGCACAGATACGCAGTATTTT. Translating gives CSAREVSSTDTQYF.

The chain links TRBV20-1 to TRBJ1-2, with 8 bases lining up with TRBD1. CDR3 length: 18 amino acids. CDR1 is DFQATT and CDR2 is SNEGSKA in the germline V gene (reference sequence). V lost 0 bases to trimming and J lost 7 bases; unmatched junction nucleotides: 19. The CDR3 bases are TGCAGTGCTAGAGATTATGTCGGCAGGGGGCAGCTCCGTGGTGGCTACACCTTC. Translation: CSARDYVGRGQLRGGYTF.

The gene calls are TRBV19 and TRBJ2-7; possible D gene TRBD1, 5 bases. V lost 4 bases and J 5 bases, leaving 15 bases between the germline ends. The CDR3 extends over 14 amino acids. Germline V lookup: CDR1 LNHDA, CDR2 SQIVND (reference sequence). The CDR3 coding sequence is TGTGCCAGTAGTAGCGGTCAGGGAATCGACGAGCAGTACTTC. It is translated as CASSSGQGIDEQYF.

The CDR3 loop is CASSGNQMRSRTDTQYF. The CDR3 bases are TGCGCCAGCAGTGGAAACCAAATGAGGTCCCGCACAGATACGCAGTATTTT. The chain combines TRBV10-1 with TRBJ2-3; no definite D call. This CDR3 is built from 17 residues. Germline V gene lookup returns CDR1 WNHNN and CDR2 SYGVQD (reference sequence). Between the trimmed V and J ends, which lost 4 bases and 1 base, there was a span of 18 bases.

The J gene is TRBJ2-2, the V gene TRBV5-1, with 7 bases fitting TRBD1. The germline CDR1 and CDR2 sequences are SGHRS and YFSETQ. The CDR3 totals 15 residues. V was clipped by 4 bases and J by 7 bases; unmatched bases: 10. The CDR3 protein is CASSQWTGSSGELFF. CDR3 in DNA: TGCGCCAGCAGCCAATGGACAGGTTCCAGCGGGGAGCTGTTTTTT.

The chain uses TRBV20-1 and TRBJ1-3, with D unresolved. Germline loops: CDR1 DFQATT, CDR2 SNEGSKA (reference sequence). The CDR3 is 14 amino acids. The germline V and J ends were trimmed by 2 bases and 6 bases, with 14 bases remaining between them. The CDR3 coding sequence is TGCAGTGCTAGACCGGGAGGGATTGCAAACACCATATATTTT. This gives the protein CSARPGGIANTIYF.

The rearrangement joins TRBV7-6 to TRBJ1-6; D is possibly TRBD1 (5 bases). This CDR3 is built from 15 residues. V dropped 3 bases and J dropped 6 bases, with 12 bases sitting between them. Germline CDR1 and CDR2: SGHVS and FNYEAQ. The CDR3 nucleotides are TGTGCCAGCAGCTTGTCGAGGGGCTCTAATTCACCCCTCCACTTT. As protein: CASSLSRGSNSPLHF.

The chain employs TRBV7-9 and TRBJ2-7; D is ambiguous. CDR3 length equals 14 residues. Trimming cost V 0 bases and J 3 bases, with 9 bases left between them. Germline V gene sequence: CDR1 SEHNR, CDR2 FQNEAQ (reference sequence). CDR3 in amino acids: CASSLASWDYEQYF. In DNA form, the CDR3 reads TGTGCCAGCAGCTTAGCGTCCTGGGACTACGAGCAGTACTTC.

The chain is built from TRBV12-3 or TRBV12-4 and TRBJ1-6; a weak D match, TRBD1 (6 bases). This CDR3 has 15 residues. V lost 6 bases, J lost 11 bases, and 20 bases lay in between. In nucleotides, the CDR3 is TGTGCCAGCAGCCGCCAAGGGGCAGGGGAGCCACCCCTCCACTTT. The encoded protein is CASSRQGAGEPPLHF.

This sequence joins TRBV12-3 or TRBV12-4 and TRBJ1-1; weak D call: TRBD1 (5 bases). V dropped 7 bases and J dropped 1 base, with 10 bases sitting between them. The CDR3 extends over 13 amino acids. The DNA for the CDR3 is TGTGCCAGCACCAGGGACCGGAACACTGAAGCTTTCTTT. This encodes CASTRDRNTEAFF.

This chain connects TRBV6-1 to TRBJ2-5, with 8 nucleotides matching TRBD2. The CDR3 contains 14 residues. With 6 bases clipped from V and 1 base from J, the junction kept 4 bases outside the gene matches. The V gene's germline CDR1 is MNHNS and CDR2 SASEGT. The CDR3, as DNA: TGTGCCAGCAGGGCCACTAGCGGCCAAGAGACCCAGTACTTC. This sequence encodes CASRATSGQETQYF.

The rearrangement links TRBV2 to TRBJ1-5; 7 positions match TRBD1. The germline CDR1 and CDR2 sequences are SNHLY and FYNNEI. CDR3 length: 14 residues. Trimming at V came to 5 bases and at J to 7 bases, leaving 8 bases not matched to a gene. This chain's CDR3 is CASSLTGRKQPQHF. CDR3 nucleotide sequence: TGTGCCAGCAGTCTGACAGGGCGGAAGCAGCCCCAGCATTTT.

V is TRBV5-6 and J is TRBJ1-4, with TRBD1 identical over 8 bases. CDR1 is SGHDT, CDR2 YYEEEE, per germline. This CDR3 has 14 residues. V shed 3 bases and J 6 bases; nucleotides not matched to a gene: 4. Here the CDR3 reads CASSWTGRDEKLFF. In DNA, the CDR3 is TGTGCCAGCAGCTGGACAGGGCGGGATGAAAAACTGTTTTTT.

The rearrangement links TRBV9 to TRBJ1-4, with D maybe TRBD1 (5 bases). Germline CDR1 and CDR2: SGDLS and YYNGEE. Trimming stripped 0 bases from V and 2 bases from J, with 8 bases between. CDR3 length: 15 residues. CDR3 protein: CASSVAGGTNEKLFF. The CDR3 region has the DNA TGTGCCAGCAGCGTAGCGGGGGGTACTAATGAAAAACTGTTTTTT.

The chain employs TRBV28 and TRBJ1-2; no definite D call. Trimming cost V 3 bases and J 1 base, with 9 bases left between them. Germline lookup yields CDR1 MDHEN and CDR2 SYDVKM. The CDR3 extends over 14 amino acids. CDR3: CASSFPEDNYGYTF. In DNA, the CDR3 is TGTGCCAGCAGTTTCCCGGAAGATAACTATGGCTACACCTTC.

The rearrangement uses TRBV10-3 and TRBJ2-5; 7 positions match TRBD1. The germline gives CDR1 ENHRY, CDR2 SYGVKD. The CDR3 runs 14 residues. The junction had 10 bases not matched to a gene; V was cut back by 6 bases and J by 6 bases. The CDR3 coding sequence is TGTGCCATCAGCGGGACAGACCGTCCCCAGACCCAGTACTTC. It translates to CAISGTDRPQTQYF.

This clonotype occurred once. The chain links TRBV25-1 to TRBJ2-7; D may be TRBD2 (6 bases). V was pared by 6 bases and J by 2 bases, with 14 bases between. Looked up from germline, CDR1 is MGHDK and CDR2 is SYGVNS. The CDR3 length is 14 residues. CDR3 region: CASRVGGSAYEQYF. CDR3 nucleotides: TGTGCCAGCAGGGTCGGGGGTTCCGCCTACGAGCAGTACTTC.

The CDR3 spells CASNGGRSGNQPQHF. The CDR3 DNA reads as TGTGCCAGCAATGGTGGGCGGTCCGGCAATCAGCCCCAGCATTTT. This chain joins TRBV6-2 or TRBV6-3 and TRBJ1-5, with unresolved D. This CDR3 has 15 amino acids. Germline V gives CDR1 MNHEY, CDR2 SVGEGT. Trimming removed 7 bases at V and 2 bases at J, with 15 bases between.

The chain is built from TRBV4-3 and TRBJ2-1, with D tentatively TRBD1 or TRBD2 (6 bases each). V dropped 0 bases and J dropped 3 bases, with 15 bases sitting between them. Germline V gene sequence: CDR1 LGHNA, CDR2 YSLEER. The CDR3 length is 17 residues. CDR3 protein: CASSQESVGGRYNEQFF. CDR3 DNA: TGCGCCAGCAGCCAAGAGAGCGTCGGGGGCCGCTACAATGAGCAGTTCTTC.

The V call is TRBV20-1, the J call TRBJ1-4, with 7 bases aligning to TRBD1. V gave up 0 bases and J gave up 7 bases; unmatched junction bases: 2. CDR3 size: 13 residues. CDR1 and CDR2 (germline): DFQATT, SNEGSKA (reference sequence). The CDR3 here is CSAREGGREKLFF. The CDR3 coding sequence is TGCAGTGCTAGAGAAGGGGGCCGTGAAAAACTGTTTTTT.

In this sample, this clonotype turned up a few times. V usage is TRBV6-1 and J usage is TRBJ2-5, with D possibly matching TRBD2 (6 bases). The germline V gene has CDR1 MNHNS and CDR2 SASEGT. Trimming stripped 6 bases from V and 5 bases from J, with 10 bases between. The length of the CDR3 is 12 residues. This chain's CDR3 is CASRGGSETQYF. DNA for the CDR3: TGTGCCAGCAGGGGGGGATCGGAGACCCAGTACTTC.

This clonotype was observed a handful of times. CDR3 sequence reads: CASSLGGNTGELFF. In DNA, the CDR3 is TGTGCCAGCAGCTTAGGGGGGAACACCGGGGAGCTGTTTTTT. This chain connects TRBV7-6 to TRBJ2-2; D call uncertain. There are 14 residues in the CDR3. Germline V lookup: CDR1 SGHVS, CDR2 FNYEAQ. V lost 1 base, J lost 1 base, and 4 bases lay in between.

The rearrangement joins TRBV24-1 to TRBJ2-5; 7 nucleotides agree with TRBD1. The trim removed 2 bases at V and 0 bases at J, leaving 2 bases unmatched. Germline V gene sequence: CDR1 KGHDR, CDR2 SFDVKD. This CDR3 is 15 amino acids long. The CDR3 region is CATSDSDRYQETQYF. The CDR3 DNA sequence: TGTGCCACCAGTGATTCGGACAGGTACCAAGAGACCCAGTACTTC.

This chain uses TRBV20-1 with TRBJ2-1; 14 bases agree with TRBD2. The ends lost 4 bases at V and 5 bases at J; junction bases unmatched: 7. The CDR3 is 16 amino acids. CDR1 and CDR2 (germline): DFQATT, SNEGSKA (reference sequence). The chain's CDR3 is CSAIWTSGGRHNEQFF. The CDR3 nucleotides read TGCAGTGCTATCTGGACTAGCGGGGGGAGGCACAATGAGCAGTTCTTC.

In DNA, the CDR3 is TGTGCCAGCAGGTCCGGGACAGGGGGCACTGAAGCTTTCTTT. The encoded protein is CASRSGTGGTEAFF. The V call is TRBV12-3 or TRBV12-4, the J call TRBJ1-1; 11 bases agree with TRBD1. Germline trimming cut 6 bases from V and 4 bases from J; bases unmatched to any gene: 4. The CDR3 sequence is 14 residues long.

J is TRBJ1-1 and V is TRBV29-1; 10 bases line up with TRBD1. V lost 5 bases and J lost 3; bases outside the gene matches: 3. Germline V CDR1 and CDR2: SQVTM, ANQGSEA. This CDR3 contains 13 residues. CDR3 in amino acids: CSVKTGGHTEAFF. The CDR3 region has the DNA TGCAGCGTTAAGACAGGGGGCCACACTGAAGCTTTCTTT.